These 9 T cell receptor beta chains share one sample of origin, sequenced in a study of radiotherapy plus CTLA-4 blockade in lung cancer. TCRdb's copy holds only in-frame clones and misses some; the assay was immunoSEQ multiplex PCR. The sample records over 70,000 clones, approximately 83% being singletons. The sequencing used peripheral blood, collected from a patient treated with radiotherapy plus ipilimumab. The receptors stem from a human donor with non-small cell lung cancer who had a partial response to radiotherapy plus ipilimumab.

This clone was seen once. The chain joins TRBV15 to TRBJ1-5; TRBD1 agrees at 9 bases. Looked up from germline, CDR1 is LNHNV and CDR2 is YYDKDF (reference sequence). This CDR3 contains 15 residues. V shed 3 bases and J 6 bases; nucleotides not matched to a gene: 6. CDR3 DNA: TGTGCCACCAGCAGTGGGTACAGGGGGCGTCAGCCCCAGCATTTT. Translation: CATSSGYRGRQPQHF.

The chain recombines TRBV5-1 with TRBJ2-6; TRBD1 agrees at 7 bases. V lost 4 bases to trimming and J lost 0 bases; unmatched junction nucleotides: 4. Germline V lookup: CDR1 SGHRS, CDR2 YFSETQ. This CDR3 region has 16 residues. This CDR3 reads CASSPGQDSGANVLTF. For the CDR3, the DNA is TGCGCCAGCAGCCCCGGACAGGACTCTGGGGCCAACGTCCTGACTTTC.

This clone turned up a few times. The chain links TRBV23-1 to TRBJ1-4; D ambiguous. TRBV23-1 is reported as an ORF; its role is uncertain. Trimming removed 4 bases at V and 4 bases at J, with 22 bases between. The CDR3 covers 18 residues. The CDR3 reads CASSLIRPGPGNNEKLFF. CDR3 coding DNA: TGCGCCAGCAGTCTAATCCGCCCGGGCCCGGGAAATAATGAAAAACTGTTTTTT.

The J gene is TRBJ2-1, the V gene TRBV6-6, with 8 nucleotides matching TRBD2. V shed 9 bases, J shed 7 bases, and the junction held 11 bases outside the gene matches. This CDR3 comprises 14 residues. In germline, CDR1 is MNHNY, CDR2 SVGAGI (reference sequence). The CDR3 reads CASTTGTRRNEQFF. The DNA for the CDR3 is TGTGCCAGTACAACCGGGACTAGAAGGAATGAGCAGTTCTTC.

V gene TRBV25-1 combines with J gene TRBJ1-2; possibly TRBD1 for D (5 bases). V was pared by 4 bases and J by 8 bases, with 17 bases between. The CDR3 runs to 14 residues. Germline values: CDR1 MGHDK, CDR2 SYGVNS. CDR3 sequence: CASSVTGLEIGYTF. The CDR3 DNA reads as TGTGCCAGCAGTGTCACAGGTCTTGAGATAGGCTACACCTTC.

The chain uses TRBV2 and TRBJ2-7, with 7 nucleotides matching TRBD1. This CDR3 is 13 amino acids long. The germline V gene encodes CDR1 SNHLY and CDR2 FYNNEI. Trimming at V came to 6 bases and at J to 9 bases, leaving 11 bases not matched to a gene. CDR3 residues: CASSVPGQPVQYF. In nucleotides, the CDR3 is TGTGCCAGCAGCGTGCCGGGACAGCCGGTGCAGTACTTC.

The chain carries TRBV4-2 and TRBJ1-1, with D uncertain. The V end lost 0 bases, the J end lost 5 bases, and 7 bases lay between the germline ends. CDR1 LGHNA and CDR2 YNFKEQ come from the germline V gene. The CDR3 contains 13 residues. The CDR3 bases are TGTGCCAGCAGCCAAGATCCGGGGACTGAAGCTTTCTTT. Encoded protein: CASSQDPGTEAFF.

This chain joins TRBV29-1 and TRBJ2-3; possible D gene TRBD2, 11 bases. V gave up 5 bases and J gave up 3 bases, with 33 bases separating them. The germline V gene has CDR1 SQVTM and CDR2 ANQGSEA. The CDR3 contains 20 residues. The CDR3 DNA sequence: TGCAGCGTTTGCAGGTTTGGGGGACAGGGGTCTAGCGGGAGGACAGATACGCAGTATTTT. This encodes CSVCRFGGQGSSGRTDTQYF.

V and J are TRBV7-9 and TRBJ2-1; weak D call: TRBD1 (5 bases). Per germline, CDR1 SEHNR and CDR2 FQNEAQ (reference sequence). V was shortened by 5 bases and J by 2 bases, with 13 bases between the two germline ends. This CDR3 contains 15 residues. CDR3 residues: CASSQADKPYNEQFF. The CDR3 nucleotides read TGTGCCAGCAGCCAGGCGGACAAACCCTACAATGAGCAGTTCTTC.